These 6 T cell receptor beta chains came from one sample sequenced in a study of Ad26.COV2.S vaccination and SARS-CoV-2 variants. As for treatment: around 19 received Ad26.COV2.S at low or high dose, single or two shots; about 5 received placebo; per-sample allocation not given. Following the first vaccine or placebo injection, samples were taken on day 63. Clones were sequenced by immunoSEQ multiplex PCR, and TCRdb holds only the in-frame ones, with some missing. The table lists about 350,000 clones, roughly 85% of them singletons. The sample was peripheral blood, taken in a trial of Ad26.COV2.S vaccine versus placebo. All receptors derive from a person between 18 and 65 years old who received the Ad26.COV2.S COVID-19 vaccine or a placebo.

This clone was counted a single time. The chain is built from TRBV4-3 and TRBJ1-6; D unresolved. CDR1 and CDR2 (germline): LGHNA, YSLEER. The length of the CDR3 is 15 residues. Between the trimmed V and J ends, which lost 2 bases and 5 bases, there was a span of 10 bases. Written as DNA, the CDR3 is TGCGCCAGCAGCCAATCCGTCAGTCATAATTCACCCCTCCACTTT. Residues: CASSQSVSHNSPLHF.

The rearrangement joins TRBV7-8 to TRBJ1-1; D gene uncertain. Germline V gene sequence: CDR1 SGHVS, CDR2 FQNEAQ. The ends were cut back, 1 base at V and 5 bases at J, with 8 bases in the middle. This CDR3 spans 13 amino acids. The CDR3 sequence: CASSLGPMTEAFF. The CDR3 nucleotides read TGTGCCAGCAGCTTAGGGCCGATGACTGAAGCTTTCTTT.

This clone has more than one count but fewer than ten. The rearrangement joins TRBV9 to TRBJ1-6, with 9 bases lining up with TRBD1. Losses at the gene ends were 4 bases for V and 7 bases for J; bases not matched to a gene: 6. This CDR3 has 15 residues. Per germline, CDR1 SGDLS and CDR2 YYNGEE. As DNA, the CDR3 is TGTGCCAGCAGCCCGTACGGACAGGGGAATTCACCCCTCCACTTT. It codes for CASSPYGQGNSPLHF.

V is TRBV7-2 and J is TRBJ2-3, with a possible D match to TRBD2 (5 bases). Germline values: CDR1 SGHTA, CDR2 FQGNSA. This CDR3 contains 14 residues. The V and J ends lost 4 bases and 6 bases respectively, with 14 bases between them. DNA for the CDR3: TGTGCCAGCAGCTCAGCTTGGGCTAGCGATACGCAGTATTTT. It specifies CASSSAWASDTQYF. The full variable domain, completed using reference TRBV7-2 and TRBJ2-3, is GAGVSQSPSNKVTEKGKDVELRCDPISGHTALYWYRQSLGQGLEFLIYFQGNSAPDKSGLPSDRFSAERTGGSVSTLTIQRTQQEDSAVYLCASSSAWASDTQYFGPGTRLTVL.

The chain carries TRBV5-1 and TRBJ2-7, with unresolved D. V was trimmed by 4 bases and J by 2 bases, leaving 19 bases between them. CDR3 length equals 16 residues. Germline CDR1 reads SGHRS; CDR2 reads YFSETQ. CDR3 region: CASSPGFGASTYEQYF. CDR3 coding DNA: TGCGCCAGCAGCCCCGGGTTTGGAGCGTCAACCTACGAGCAGTACTTC. The full variable domain, in which reference TRBV5-1 and TRBJ2-7 provide the parts outside the CDR3, is KAGVTQTPRYLIKTRGQQVTLSCSPISGHRSVSWYQQTPGQGLQFLFEYFSETQRNKGNFPGRFSGRQFSNSRSEMNVSTLELGDSALYLCASSPGFGASTYEQYFGPGTRLTVT.

This clone was seen once. The rearrangement links TRBV10-3 to TRBJ2-7; D remains unclear. The ends were cut back, 3 bases at V and 0 bases at J, with 12 bases in the middle. This CDR3 has 15 residues. Germline CDR1 ENHRY, CDR2 SYGVKD. DNA of the CDR3: TGTGCCATCAGTGATCCAACGGTGGCCTCCTACGAGCAGTACTTC. Its translation: CAISDPTVASYEQYF.